This T cell receptor (beta chain) was found in a study of CD8 T cells in ankylosing spondylitis. The study's findings and limits: The study looked at matched synovial fluid samples from ankylosing spondylitis patients. Disease-linked clones were reported to be significantly enriched there. Made up of eight highly homologous variants, a TCR beta motif appeared characteristic of ankylosing spondylitis blood.

This clonotype was detected ten times or more. The antigen remains unidentified. Per germline, CDR1 LGHDT and CDR2 YNNKEL (reference sequence). CDR3 size: 16 residues. Germline trimming cut 1 base from V and 6 bases from J; bases unmatched to any gene: 10. Making use of molecular barcodes, quantitative 5'-RACE generated TCR beta libraries. TCRdb used MiXCR to reprocess the 5' RACE reads, holding one entry per CDR3 protein. This table holds under 300,000 distinct CDR3 sequences, around 9.2% found once. Sample: blood, either unsorted or a sorted T cell fraction (not recorded which). The V and J genes are TRBV3-1 and TRBJ1-1; 8 bases are a match to TRBD1. This clonotype was obtained from a male donor with ankylosing spondylitis or in good health (not recorded which). The CDR3 here is CASSQGGQGLSPEAFF. The CDR3 DNA is TGTGCCAGCAGCCAAGGTGGACAGGGTCTTTCGCCTGAAGCTTTCTTT.